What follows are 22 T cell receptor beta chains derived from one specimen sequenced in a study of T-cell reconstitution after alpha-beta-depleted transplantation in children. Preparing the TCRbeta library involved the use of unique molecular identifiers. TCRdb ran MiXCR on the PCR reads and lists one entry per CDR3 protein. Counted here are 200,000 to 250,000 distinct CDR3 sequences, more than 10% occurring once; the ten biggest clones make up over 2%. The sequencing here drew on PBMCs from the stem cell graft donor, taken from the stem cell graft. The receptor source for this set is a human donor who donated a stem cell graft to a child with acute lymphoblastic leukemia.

This CDR3 reads CASSGEISATNEKLFF. The CDR3 DNA sequence: TGTGCCAGCAGCGGGGAGATCAGCGCAACTAATGAAAAACTGTTTTTT. The J gene is TRBJ1-4, the V gene TRBV14; D call uncertain. Germline CDR1 is SGHDN and CDR2 is FVKESK. CDR3 length equals 16 residues. The ends were cut back, 5 bases at V and 0 bases at J, with 13 bases in the middle.

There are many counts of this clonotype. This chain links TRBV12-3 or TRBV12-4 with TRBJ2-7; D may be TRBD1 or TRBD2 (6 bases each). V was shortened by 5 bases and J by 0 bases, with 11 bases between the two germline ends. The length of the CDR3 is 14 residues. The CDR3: CASSKGGSSYEQYF. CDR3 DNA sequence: TGTGCCAGCAGTAAAGGGGGGAGCTCCTACGAGCAGTACTTC.

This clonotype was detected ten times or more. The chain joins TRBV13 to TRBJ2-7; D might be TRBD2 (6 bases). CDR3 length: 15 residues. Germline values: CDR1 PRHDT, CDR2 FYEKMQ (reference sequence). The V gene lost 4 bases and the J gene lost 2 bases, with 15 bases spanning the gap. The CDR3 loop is CASSSALAPTYEQYF. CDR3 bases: TGTGCCAGCAGCTCAGCTCTAGCGCCGACCTACGAGCAGTACTTC.

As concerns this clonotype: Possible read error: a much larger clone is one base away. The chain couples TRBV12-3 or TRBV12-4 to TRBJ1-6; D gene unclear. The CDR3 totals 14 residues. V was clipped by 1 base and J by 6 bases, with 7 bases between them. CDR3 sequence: CASSLGYFNSPLHF. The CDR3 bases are TGTGCCAGCAGTTTAGGATACTTTAATTCACCCCTCCACTTT.

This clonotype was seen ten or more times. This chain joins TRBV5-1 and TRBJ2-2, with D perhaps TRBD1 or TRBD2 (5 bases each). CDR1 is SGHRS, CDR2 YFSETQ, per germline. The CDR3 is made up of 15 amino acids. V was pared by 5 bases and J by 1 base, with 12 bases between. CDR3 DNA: TGCGCCAGCAGGGCCGGGACGCAGAACACCGGGGAGCTGTTTTTT. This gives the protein CASRAGTQNTGELFF.

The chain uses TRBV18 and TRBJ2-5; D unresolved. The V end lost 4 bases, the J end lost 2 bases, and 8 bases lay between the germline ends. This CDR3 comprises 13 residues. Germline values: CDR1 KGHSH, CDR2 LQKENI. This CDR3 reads CASSLDTQETQYF. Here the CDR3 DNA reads TGTGCCAGCTCACTCGACACACAAGAGACCCAGTACTTC.

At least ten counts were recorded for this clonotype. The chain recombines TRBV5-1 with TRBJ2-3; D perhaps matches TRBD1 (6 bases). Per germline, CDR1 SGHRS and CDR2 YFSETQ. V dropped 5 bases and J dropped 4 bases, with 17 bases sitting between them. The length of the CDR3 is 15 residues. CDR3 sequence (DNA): TGCGCCAGCAGACCGCAGGGGTGGGGGCCAGATACGCAGTATTTT. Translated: CASRPQGWGPDTQYF.

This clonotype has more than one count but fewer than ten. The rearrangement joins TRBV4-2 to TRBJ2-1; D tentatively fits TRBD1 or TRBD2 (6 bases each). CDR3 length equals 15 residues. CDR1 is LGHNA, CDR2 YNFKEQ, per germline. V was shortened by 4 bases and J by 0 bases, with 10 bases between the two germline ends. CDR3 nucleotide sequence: TGTGCCAGCAGCCCCGGGGGCCACTCCTACAATGAGCAGTTCTTC. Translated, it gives CASSPGGHSYNEQFF.

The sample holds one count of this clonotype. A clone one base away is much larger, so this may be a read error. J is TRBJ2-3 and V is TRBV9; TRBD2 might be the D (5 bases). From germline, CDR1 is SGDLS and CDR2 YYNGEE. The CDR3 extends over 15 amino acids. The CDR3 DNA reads TGTGCCAGCAGCGTAGCTCCGGCTAGCACAGATACGGAGTATTTT. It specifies CASSVAPASTDTEYF. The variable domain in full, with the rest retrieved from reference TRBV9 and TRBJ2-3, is DSGVTQTPKHLITATGQRVTLRCSPRSGDLSVYWYQQSLDQGLQFLIQYYNGEERAKGNILERFSAQQFPDLHSELNLSSLELGDSALYFCASSVAPASTDTEYFGPGTRLTVL.

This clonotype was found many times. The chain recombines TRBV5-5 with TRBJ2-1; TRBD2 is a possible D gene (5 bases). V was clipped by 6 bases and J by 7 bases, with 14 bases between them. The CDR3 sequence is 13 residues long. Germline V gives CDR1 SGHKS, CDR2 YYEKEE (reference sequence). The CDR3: CASIYTGSNEQFF. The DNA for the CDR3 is TGTGCCAGCATCTACACGGGGTCTAATGAGCAGTTCTTC.

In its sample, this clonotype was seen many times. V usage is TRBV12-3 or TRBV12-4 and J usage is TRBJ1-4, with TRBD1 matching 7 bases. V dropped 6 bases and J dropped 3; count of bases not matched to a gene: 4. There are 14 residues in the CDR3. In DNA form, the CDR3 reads TGTGCCAGCAGGCCGACAGGGCCTAATGAAAAACTGTTTTTT. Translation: CASRPTGPNEKLFF.

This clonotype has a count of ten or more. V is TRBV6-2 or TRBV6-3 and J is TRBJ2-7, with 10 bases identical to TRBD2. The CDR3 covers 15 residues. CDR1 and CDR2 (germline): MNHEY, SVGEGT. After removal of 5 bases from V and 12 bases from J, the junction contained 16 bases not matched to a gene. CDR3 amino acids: CASSIRLAGVVRWYF. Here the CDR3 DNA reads TGTGCCAGCAGTATCCGCCTAGCGGGAGTGGTTCGATGGTACTTC.

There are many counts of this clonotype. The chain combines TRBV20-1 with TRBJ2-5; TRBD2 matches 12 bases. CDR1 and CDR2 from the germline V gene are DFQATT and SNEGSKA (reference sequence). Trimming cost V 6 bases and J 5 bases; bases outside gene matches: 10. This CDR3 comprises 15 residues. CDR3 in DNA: TGCAGTGCCCGCCGGACTAGCGGGGCCGGGGAGACCCAGTACTTC. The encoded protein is CSARRTSGAGETQYF.

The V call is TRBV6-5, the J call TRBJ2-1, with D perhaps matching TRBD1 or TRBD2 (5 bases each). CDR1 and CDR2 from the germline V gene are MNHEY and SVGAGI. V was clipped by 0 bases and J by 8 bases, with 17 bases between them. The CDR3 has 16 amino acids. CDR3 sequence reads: CASSYSRDPYQHEQFF. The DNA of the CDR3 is TGTGCCAGCAGTTACTCCCGGGACCCCTACCAGCATGAGCAGTTCTTC.

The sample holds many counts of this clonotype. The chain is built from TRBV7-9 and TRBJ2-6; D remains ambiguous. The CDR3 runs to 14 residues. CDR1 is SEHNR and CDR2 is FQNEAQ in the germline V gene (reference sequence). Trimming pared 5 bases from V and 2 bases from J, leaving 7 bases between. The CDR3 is CASSRSPGANVLTF. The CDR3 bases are TGTGCCAGCAGCCGGTCGCCTGGGGCCAACGTCCTGACTTTC.

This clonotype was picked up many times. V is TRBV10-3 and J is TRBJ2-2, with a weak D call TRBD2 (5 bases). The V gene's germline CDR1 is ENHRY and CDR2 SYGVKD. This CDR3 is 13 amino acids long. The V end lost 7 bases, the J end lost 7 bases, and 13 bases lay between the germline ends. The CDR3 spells CAITPREGGELFF. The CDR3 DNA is TGTGCCATCACCCCGAGGGAAGGCGGGGAGCTGTTTTTT.

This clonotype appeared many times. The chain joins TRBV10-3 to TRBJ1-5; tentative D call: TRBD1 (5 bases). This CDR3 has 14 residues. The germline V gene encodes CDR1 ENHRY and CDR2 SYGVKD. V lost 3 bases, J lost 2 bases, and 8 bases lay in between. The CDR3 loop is CAISDLGGNQPQHF. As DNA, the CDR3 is TGTGCCATCAGTGACTTGGGGGGCAATCAGCCCCAGCATTTT.

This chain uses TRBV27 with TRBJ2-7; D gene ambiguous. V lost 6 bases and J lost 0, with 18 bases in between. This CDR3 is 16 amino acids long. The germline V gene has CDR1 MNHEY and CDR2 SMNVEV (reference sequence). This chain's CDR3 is CASSPAPGFSSYEQYF. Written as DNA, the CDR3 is TGTGCCAGCAGCCCGGCGCCGGGTTTTAGCTCCTACGAGCAGTACTTC.

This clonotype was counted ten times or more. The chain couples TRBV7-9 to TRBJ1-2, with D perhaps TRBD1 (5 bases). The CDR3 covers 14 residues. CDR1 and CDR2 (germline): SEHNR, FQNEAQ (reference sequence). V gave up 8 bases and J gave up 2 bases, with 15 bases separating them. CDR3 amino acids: CASRGGSRNYGYTF. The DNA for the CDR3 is TGTGCCAGCCGGGGGGGAAGTCGGAACTATGGCTACACCTTC.

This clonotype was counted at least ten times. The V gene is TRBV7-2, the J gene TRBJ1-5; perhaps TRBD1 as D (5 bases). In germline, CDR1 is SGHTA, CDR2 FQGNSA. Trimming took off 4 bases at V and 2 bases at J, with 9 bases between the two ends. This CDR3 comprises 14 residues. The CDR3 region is CASSSLGGNQPQHF. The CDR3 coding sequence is TGTGCCAGCAGCTCTTTGGGGGGCAATCAGCCCCAGCATTTT.

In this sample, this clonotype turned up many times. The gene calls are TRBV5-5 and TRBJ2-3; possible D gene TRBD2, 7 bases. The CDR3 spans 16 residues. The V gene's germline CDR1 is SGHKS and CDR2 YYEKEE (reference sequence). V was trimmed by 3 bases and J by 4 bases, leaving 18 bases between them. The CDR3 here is CASSSGGGGSPDTQYF. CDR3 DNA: TGTGCCAGCAGCTCCGGGGGCGGCGGGAGTCCAGATACGCAGTATTTT.

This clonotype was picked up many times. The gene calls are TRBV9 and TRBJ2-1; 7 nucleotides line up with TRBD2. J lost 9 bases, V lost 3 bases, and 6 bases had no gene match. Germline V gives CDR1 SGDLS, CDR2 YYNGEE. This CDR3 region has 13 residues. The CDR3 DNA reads TGTGCCAGCAGCGGCCCTTGGGGGGGTGAGCAGTTCTTC. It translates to CASSGPWGGEQFF.